This T cell receptor (beta chain) was captured in a study of human T cells and chemical hapten exposure. The wider study: Per-sample TCR yield variation was attributed mainly to small pooled library volume differences. Overall study findings and caveats: Those TCRs sitting above 1 in 1000 frequency stayed the same with DPC sensitization.

Trimming shortened V by 3 bases and J by 1 base, and 17 bases separated the two germline ends. This CDR3 comprises 17 residues. Looked up from germline, CDR1 is MDHEN and CDR2 is SYDVKM. The library tagged individual cDNA molecules with unique molecular identifiers. In the authors' workflow: The number of TCRs in each sample had a median of about 95,000 and spanned roughly 23,224 to 700,000. TCRdb re-derived calls from the RACE reads in MiXCR, one entry per CDR3 protein. TCRdb's processing, not the authors', yielded these V and J calls. The table has under 50,000 distinct CDR3 sequences, about 3.7% seen once; the top ten hold about 6%. The time point denotes: healthy volunteer bleed at 6 weeks. Whole blood, unfractionated, served as the material for total RNA extraction. This clonotype has a handful of counts. Its antigen is still unknown.

The V gene is TRBV28, the J gene TRBJ2-3; unclear D gene. Sequencing was done on a sample of whole blood. The receptor comes from a human donor in good health. Some clones in this sample may be carry-over from other donors' samples. The CDR3 DNA sequence: TGTGCCAGCAGTTTTGGGCTCCTCATAGCCCGCACAGATACGCAGTATTTT. Amino acid sequence: CASSFGLLIARTDTQYF.